The 30 T cell receptor beta chains below come from one sample, sequenced in a study of tumor and adjacent non-tumor tissue in lung cancer. RNA was extracted from bulk tissue without any cell sorting. This non-tumor lung sample came from over 3 cm beyond the tumor edge. Three rounds of nested PCR, following a modified ARM-PCR protocol, produced the TCRbeta library. TCRdb reanalysed the multiplex PCR reads using MiXCR and keeps one entry per CDR3 protein. Of under 95,000 distinct CDR3 sequences detected, approximately 80% appear once; the ten largest clones hold about 51%. Specimen: distant non-tumor lung tissue. These receptors all stem from a man in his 60s with non-small cell lung cancer.

This clonotype has a count of ten or more. J is TRBJ1-1 and V is TRBV29-1, with no clear D. Germline V lookup: CDR1 SQVTM, CDR2 ANQGSEA. Trimming pared 5 bases from V and 1 base from J, leaving 11 bases between. The CDR3 has 13 amino acids. The CDR3 loop reads CSVKIEENTEAFF. For the CDR3, the DNA is TGCAGCGTTAAAATTGAAGAGAACACTGAAGCTTTCTTT. Full variable domain (rest looked up from reference TRBV29-1 and TRBJ1-1): SAVISQKPSRDICQRGTSLTIQCQVDSQVTMMFWYRQQPGQSLTLIATANQGSEATYESGFVIDKFPISRPNLTFSTLTVSNMSPEDSSIYLCSVKIEENTEAFFGQGTRLTVV.

This clonotype was seen only once. Germline is not matched at one junction end, which may reflect a read error. The chain carries TRBV5-6 and TRBJ1-1, with D perhaps matching TRBD1 (5 bases). This CDR3 comprises 13 residues. CDR1 is SGHDT, CDR2 YYEEEE, per germline. CDR3 residues: CPSSLVQGSDAFF. For the CDR3, the DNA is TGTCCCAGCAGCTTGGTTCAGGGCAGTGATGCTTTCTTT.

Comment on this clonotype: Germline and junction disagree at one end, which may indicate a read error. The chain links TRBV4-3 to TRBJ2-1; D possibly uses TRBD1 or TRBD2 (5 bases each). The germline V gene has CDR1 LGHNA and CDR2 YSLEER. The CDR3 sequence is 14 residues long. The CDR3 reads CASSQDRGRDEQLF. The CDR3 DNA follows: TGCGCCAGCAGCCAAGATCGGGGACGGGATGAGCAGCTCTTC.

Comment on this clonotype: No conserved phenylalanine or tryptophan ends this CDR3, so it is likely a read error. CDR3: CAGSLLGQETQYS. CDR3 sequence (DNA): TGTGCCGGCAGCTTACTGGGGCAAGAGACCCAGTACTCC. The chain links TRBV11-2 to TRBJ2-5; D unresolved. This CDR3 is 13 amino acids long. CDR1 and CDR2 from the germline V gene are SGHAT and FQNNGV.

Regarding this clonotype: The DNA is omitted, as the CDR3 cannot be located on it reliably, and the CDR3 follows TCRdb's listing. V gene TRBV6-5 combines with J gene TRBJ2-1. The CDR3 sequence runs 18 residues, both termini included. In germline, CDR1 is MNHEY, CDR2 SVGAGI. The CDR3 here is CANSYGCSGGSNYNEQYF.

This clonotype was found a few times. Sequence at one end of the junction differs from germline and may be a read error. This sequence joins TRBV6-5 and TRBJ2-5; D may match TRBD1 or TRBD2 (6 bases each). The length of the CDR3 is 15 residues. CDR1 and CDR2 from the germline V gene are MNHEY and SVGAGI. The DNA for the CDR3 is TGTGCCAACAGTTACTCTTTAGGGGGGTACGAGACCCAGTACTTC. This gives the protein CANSYSLGGYETQYF.

To note about this clonotype: Possible read error: a much larger clone is one base away. The chain employs TRBV6-1 and TRBJ1-1, with D perhaps matching TRBD1 (6 bases). The ends were cut back, 4 bases at V and 1 base at J, with 25 bases in the middle. Germline V gene sequence: CDR1 MNHNS, CDR2 SASEGT. The CDR3 loop spans 19 amino acids. The CDR3 here is CASSAQGKVNRRRNTEAFF. CDR3 nucleotide sequence: TGTGCCAGCAGTGCCCAGGGGAAGGTAAACCGGAGAAGGAACACTGAAGCTTTCTTT.

Points on this clonotype: At one end the junction does not follow the germline gene, possibly because of a read error. The chain uses TRBV5-6 and TRBJ1-6; D ambiguous. The CDR3 runs to 11 residues. CDR1 and CDR2 (germline): SGHDT, YYEEEE. CDR3 in amino acids: CASSKDSLLHF. The CDR3 DNA follows: TGCGCCAGCTCTAAGGATTCACTCCTCCACTTT.

With regard to this clonotype: The final CDR3 position lacks the conserved phenylalanine or tryptophan, pointing to a likely read error. The chain recombines TRBV11-2 with TRBJ2-5, with D perhaps TRBD1 (6 bases). The CDR3 loop spans 14 amino acids. CDR1 and CDR2 (germline): SGHAT, FQNNGV. The CDR3 nucleotides read TGTGCCGGCAGCTCCGGACAGATTCTGGAGACCCAGTACTTA. This gives the protein CAGSSGQILETQYL.

This clonotype was seen a handful of times. A read error may produce the germline difference seen at one junction end. V usage is TRBV20-1 and J usage is TRBJ1-5; D unresolved. Germline-derived CDR1 and CDR2 are DFQATT and SNEGSKA (reference sequence). The CDR3 contains 16 residues. The CDR3 here is CSVRARTGHSNQPQHF. The DNA of the CDR3 is TGCAGTGTTAGAGCGAGAACGGGTCATAGCAATCAGCCCCAGCATTTT.

This clonotype was seen a single time. Given a much more abundant clone one base away, this may be a read error. V is TRBV11-2 and J is TRBJ2-5; D not resolved. With 1 base removed from V and 6 bases from J, the gap between germline ends came to 9 bases. CDR3 size: 13 residues. CDR1 is SGHAT and CDR2 is FQNNGV in the germline V gene. The CDR3 DNA is TGTGCCAGCAGCTTAGGGCAAATGCAGACCCAGTACTTC. Protein: CASSLGQMQTQYF.

Comments on this clonotype: Its ends do not fully match the called genes, so a read error is possible. J is TRBJ1-5 and V is TRBV7-8, with 8 bases fitting TRBD1. The CDR3 is made up of 15 amino acids. Germline CDR1 is SGHVS and CDR2 is FQNEAQ. The CDR3 DNA sequence: TGTGCCAACAGCGTGGACAGGGTTAGCAATCAACCCCAGCATTTT. It specifies CANSVDRVSNQPQHF.

A word on this clonotype: It is likely a read error, because the conserved phenylalanine at the end of the CDR3 is missing. The DNA is left out, because the CDR3 cannot be placed on it with certainty; the CDR3 is given as TCRdb lists it. This rearrangement joins TRBV11-2 to TRBJ2-5. CDR1 SGHAT and CDR2 FQNNGV come from the germline V gene. The CDR3 is made up of 13 amino acids, end residues included. The CDR3 region is CASCSTVEETHYL.

This clonotype was detected many times. The chain couples TRBV20-1 to TRBJ2-2; 10 bases align to TRBD2. This CDR3 has 15 amino acids. Per germline, CDR1 DFQATT and CDR2 SNEGSKA (reference sequence). With 0 bases clipped from V and 3 bases from J, the junction kept 1 base outside the gene matches. This CDR3 is CSARDLAGDTGELFF. CDR3 coding DNA: TGCAGTGCTAGAGACCTAGCGGGAGACACCGGGGAGCTGTTTTTT.

For this clonotype: The junction departs from the called germline gene at one end, perhaps through a read error. The chain links TRBV20-1 to TRBJ2-7; no clear D gene. The CDR3 is 14 amino acids. Germline CDR1 and CDR2: DFQATT and SNEGSKA (reference sequence). CDR3 DNA sequence: TGCAGTGCTCATGTTGGAACTGAGCTCTACGAGCGGTACTTC. It translates to CSAHVGTELYERYF.

About this clonotype: The conserved phenylalanine or tryptophan is not found at the CDR3 terminus, so this likely reflects a read error. The rearrangement links TRBV6-2 or TRBV6-3 to TRBJ1-1, with no clear D. Germline lookup yields CDR1 MNHEY and CDR2 SVGEGT. The CDR3 is made up of 14 amino acids. The CDR3 loop reads CASSYLYGNNEAFL. In DNA form, the CDR3 reads TGTGCCAGCAGTTACCTCTATGGGAACAATGAAGCTTTCCTT.

Regarding this clonotype: At one of its ends the junction is not consistent with the germline gene, which may arise from a read error. V and J are TRBV5-1 and TRBJ2-3; D might be TRBD1 (6 bases). CDR1 SGHRS and CDR2 YFSETQ come from the germline V gene. This CDR3 is 15 amino acids long. CDR3: CASNLDSPSADTQYF. The CDR3, as DNA: TGCGCCAGCAACTTGGACAGTCCGAGCGCAGATACACAGTATTTT.

For this clonotype: A much bigger clone sits one base away, suggesting this may be a read error. The chain uses TRBV7-8 and TRBJ1-4; D call uncertain. The CDR3 contains 15 residues. CDR1 is SGHVS, CDR2 FQNEAQ, per germline. CDR3 DNA sequence: TGTACCAGCAGCCTCGTGGAAGCAACTAATGAAAAACTGTTTTTT. This encodes CTSSLVEATNEKLFF.

In this sample, this clonotype turned up many times. The chain is built from TRBV12-3 or TRBV12-4 and TRBJ2-5; 7 nucleotides agree with TRBD1. The V segment lost 6 bases and the J segment 1 base; nucleotides outside the gene matches: 2. This CDR3 region has 13 residues. In DNA form, the CDR3 reads TGTGCCAGCAGGTGGACAGGCCAAGAGACCCAGTACTTC. Translated: CASRWTGQETQYF.

This clonotype was detected a few times. The chain is built from TRBV5-1 and TRBJ1-2; no clear D gene. Per the germline V gene, CDR1 is SGHRS and CDR2 is YFSETQ. This CDR3 region has 13 residues. Trimming pared 3 bases from V and 5 bases from J, leaving 11 bases between. The CDR3 sequence: CASSSSADYGYTF. DNA of the CDR3: TGCGCCAGCAGCTCCTCGGCGGATTATGGCTACACCTTC.

As for this clonotype: This CDR3 is missing its conserved last phenylalanine or tryptophan, likely due to a read error. The chain recombines TRBV11-2 with TRBJ2-6; 11 bases are a match to TRBD2. The CDR3 is 18 amino acids. Germline CDR1 is SGHAT and CDR2 is FQNNGV. The CDR3 sequence is CASSPTSGGVTGANILTS. As DNA, the CDR3 is TGTGCCAGCAGTCCAACTAGCGGGGGAGTCACTGGGGCCAACATCCTGACTTCC.

Ten or more counts support this clonotype. The CDR3 reads CSATLGVLNTEAFF. The CDR3 DNA follows: TGCAGTGCTACCCTAGGGGTGTTGAACACTGAAGCTTTCTTT. The V gene is TRBV20-1, the J gene TRBJ1-1; TRBD1 might be the D (5 bases). The CDR3 has 14 residues. Trimming shortened V by 4 bases and J by 0 bases, and 12 bases separated the two germline ends. CDR1 and CDR2 (germline): DFQATT, SNEGSKA (reference sequence).

J is TRBJ2-7 and V is TRBV7-8; tentatively, D is TRBD2 (5 bases). The CDR3 consists of 16 residues. V was clipped by 1 base and J by 3 bases, with 16 bases between them. Germline lookup yields CDR1 SGHVS and CDR2 FQNEAQ. Written as DNA, the CDR3 is TGTGCCAGCAGCTTAGGGACTGGCACCGCGGGCTACGAGCAGTACTTC. Protein sequence: CASSLGTGTAGYEQYF.

Concerning this clonotype itself: The junction differs from germline at one of its ends, possibly a read error. The V and J genes are TRBV5-1 and TRBJ2-2, with a weak D call TRBD2 (6 bases). CDR1 and CDR2 from the germline V gene are SGHRS and YFSETQ. This CDR3 contains 16 residues. The CDR3 here is CASRTQTCGNTGELYF. The DNA for the CDR3 is TGCGCCAGCCGCACCCAGACTTGCGGGAACACCGGGGAGCTGTATTTT.

This clonotype was seen at least ten times. The chain combines TRBV29-1 with TRBJ2-5; 7 nucleotides align to TRBD2. Losses at the gene ends were 0 bases for V and 2 bases for J; bases not matched to a gene: 9. The CDR3 covers 16 residues. Germline loops: CDR1 SQVTM, CDR2 ANQGSEA. The CDR3 sequence: CSVEDPQDSGQETQYF. In nucleotides, the CDR3 is TGCAGCGTTGAAGACCCCCAGGATAGCGGGCAAGAGACCCAGTACTTC.

In its sample, this clonotype was seen once. Its ends do not fully match the called genes, so a read error is possible. This chain uses TRBV11-3 with TRBJ2-6; D gene ambiguous. The CDR3 sequence is 16 residues long. The V gene's germline CDR1 is SGHNT and CDR2 YENEEA. CDR3 protein: CASSLESNAGANVLTF. CDR3 sequence (DNA): TGTGCTAGCAGCTTAGAATCCAACGCTGGGGCCAACGTCCTGACTTTC. The variable domain in full, with the rest retrieved from reference TRBV11-3 and TRBJ2-6, is EAGVVQSPRYKIIEKKQPVAFWCNPISGHNTLYWYLQNLGQGPELLIRYENEEAVDDSQLPKDRFSAERLKGVDSTLKIQPAELGDSAVYLCASSLESNAGANVLTFGAGSRLTVL.

The chain has TRBV20-1 and TRBJ2-1, with 9 nucleotides matching TRBD2. Trimming at V came to 3 bases and at J to 3 bases, leaving 6 bases not matched to a gene. The germline CDR1 and CDR2 sequences are DFQATT and SNEGSKA (reference sequence). The CDR3 spans 15 residues. CDR3 sequence reads: CSASIERGVYNEQFF. CDR3 sequence (DNA): TGCAGTGCTAGCATTGAGCGGGGGGTCTACAATGAGCAGTTCTTC.

Worth noting for this clonotype: One junction end does not reproduce the germline sequence, and a read error may be involved. The rearrangement links TRBV4-3 to TRBJ2-7; 11 nucleotides match TRBD1. Looked up from germline, CDR1 is LGHNA and CDR2 is YSLEER. The CDR3 is 14 amino acids. The CDR3 here is CANSQRDRGDDLYF. DNA of the CDR3: TGCGCCAACAGCCAACGGGACAGGGGGGACGATCTGTACTTC.

This clonotype was seen a single time. At one boundary the junction diverges from the germline segment, which might be a read error. The chain has TRBV4-3 and TRBJ2-7; 8 bases line up with TRBD1. This CDR3 comprises 17 residues. Per germline, CDR1 LGHNA and CDR2 YSLEER. The DNA of the CDR3 is TGCGCCAGCAGACAAGGGATAAGGACAGGGACCGCCTACGAGCAGTACTTC. This codes for CASRQGIRTGTAYEQYF.

As concerns this clonotype: Given a much more abundant clone one base away, this may be a read error. CDR3 amino acids: CASSLDSLNSGNTRYF. The CDR3 nucleotides are TGTGCCAGCTCCCTGGACAGCCTGAACTCTGGAAACACCAGATATTTT. This rearrangement joins TRBV12-3 or TRBV12-4 to TRBJ1-3, with TRBD1 as a possible D gene (6 bases). CDR3 length: 16 amino acids.